Listed here are 30 T cell receptor beta chains from one sample, sequenced in a study of blood T cell repertoires in COVID-19. Repertoires were generated with immunoSEQ multiplex PCR, while TCRdb's copy carries only in-frame clones and drops some. The profile covers about 150,000 clones, with roughly 83% appearing a single time and around 32% taken by the ten largest. The sample was peripheral blood. The receptor set was obtained from a woman aged 55-75 years with acute or convalescent COVID-19.

This chain uses TRBV7-8 with TRBJ2-1; 11 positions agree with TRBD1. The ends lost 2 bases at V and 8 bases at J; junction bases unmatched: 5. Germline-derived CDR1 and CDR2 are SGHVS and FQNEAQ. The CDR3 consists of 15 residues. CDR3 in amino acids: CASSLLDRGQYEQFF. CDR3 nucleotides: TGTGCCAGCAGCTTATTGGACAGGGGGCAATATGAGCAGTTCTTC.

The chain carries TRBV2 and TRBJ2-2; 9 bases agree with TRBD2. The germline V gene has CDR1 SNHLY and CDR2 FYNNEI. Losses at the gene ends were 5 bases for V and 2 bases for J; bases not matched to a gene: 9. The CDR3 length is 17 residues. CDR3 in DNA: TGTGCCAGCAGTCTAAGCGGGGGGCCGTTAAACACCGGGGAGCTGTTTTTT. It codes for CASSLSGGPLNTGELFF.

This chain uses TRBV29-1 with TRBJ1-1; 7 bases align to TRBD1. The trim removed 6 bases at V and 6 bases at J, leaving 13 bases unmatched. This CDR3 contains 14 residues. Germline V gene data show CDR1 as SQVTM and CDR2 as ANQGSEA. As DNA, the CDR3 is TGCAGCGTCGCTCGACAGGGCAGGGAGGCTGAAGCTTTCTTT. Translating gives CSVARQGREAEAFF.

The table lists this clone with a few counts. An end of the junction does not agree with germline; a read error may underlie this. In DNA, the CDR3 is TGCGCCAGCAGCTTGGCTGGGCAGGGTGGACACACCATATATTTT. Its translation is CASSLAGQGGHTIYF. The V and J genes are TRBV5-1 and TRBJ1-3; D may be TRBD1 (5 bases). This CDR3 is 15 amino acids long. Per the germline V gene, CDR1 is SGHRS and CDR2 is YFSETQ.

The chain joins TRBV29-1 to TRBJ1-1; the match to TRBD1 covers 8 bases. This CDR3 is 13 amino acids long. Germline V CDR1 and CDR2: SQVTM, ANQGSEA. Trimming took 6 bases from V and 5 from J; bases not matched to a gene: 8. The CDR3 loop reads CSVGQGRWTEAFF. The CDR3 DNA sequence: TGCAGCGTCGGACAGGGCCGTTGGACTGAAGCTTTCTTT.

The chain recombines TRBV6-5 with TRBJ1-1; 7 nucleotides align to TRBD1. This CDR3 contains 14 residues. V lost 5 bases, J lost 4 bases, and 7 bases stayed unmatched. Germline lookup yields CDR1 MNHEY and CDR2 SVGAGI. CDR3 sequence (DNA): TGTGCCAGCAGTAGGGGGCGGCTGGGCACTGAAGCTTTCTTT. It encodes CASSRGRLGTEAFF.

The CDR3: CASSQLGPYEQYV. The CDR3 nucleotides are TGTGCCAGCAGTCAGTTGGGGCCCTACGAGCAGTACGTC. V is TRBV28 and J is TRBJ2-7, with a possible D match to TRBD1 (5 bases). This CDR3 is built from 13 residues. Trimming left V 5 bases short and J 2 bases short, with 10 bases between. Germline loops: CDR1 MDHEN, CDR2 SYDVKM.

The genes are TRBV6-1 and TRBJ1-1; no clear D. Trimming left V 3 bases short and J 3 bases short, with 14 bases between. Per the germline V gene, CDR1 is MNHNS and CDR2 is SASEGT. The CDR3 is 15 amino acids. The chain's CDR3 is CASSEAGPVDTEAFF. CDR3 nucleotide sequence: TGTGCCAGCAGTGAGGCTGGGCCCGTGGACACTGAAGCTTTCTTT.

The chain links TRBV7-9 to TRBJ2-2; D may be TRBD1 (6 bases). This CDR3 is 13 amino acids long. Trimming took off 7 bases at V and 6 bases at J, with 12 bases between the two ends. CDR1 is SEHNR, CDR2 FQNEAQ, per germline (reference sequence). As DNA, the CDR3 is TGTGCCAGCACTTTACAGGGTGCCGGGGAGCTGTTTTTT. It translates to CASTLQGAGELFF.

The chain is built from TRBV7-9 and TRBJ1-1; 7 positions match TRBD1. After removal of 4 bases from V and 0 bases from J, the junction contained 11 bases not matched to a gene. The V gene's germline CDR1 is SEHNR and CDR2 FQNEAQ (reference sequence). This CDR3 comprises 17 residues. CDR3 bases: TGTGCCAGCAGCTCCTCCTCAGGCGGGACAGTGAACACTGAAGCTTTCTTT. Translating it yields CASSSSSGGTVNTEAFF.

Turning to this clone: This specimen includes other DNA sequences encoding the same CDR3. The chain uses TRBV12-3 or TRBV12-4 and TRBJ1-5; D remains unclear. The CDR3 length is 13 residues. Deletions cut 0 bases from V and 6 bases from J, with 6 bases between. CDR3 bases: TGTGCCAGCAGTTTAGCAGGAGGTCAGCCCCAGCATTTT. It encodes CASSLAGGQPQHF.

This clone was picked up a small number of times. V gene TRBV6-5 combines with J gene TRBJ1-3; D is perhaps TRBD1 (5 bases). The germline V gene encodes CDR1 MNHEY and CDR2 SVGAGI. CDR3 length: 14 residues. Trimming pared 2 bases from V and 7 bases from J, leaving 12 bases between. CDR3 sequence reads: CASSYTGAPNTIYF. The CDR3, as DNA: TGTGCCAGCAGTTACACAGGCGCGCCTAACACCATATATTTT.

J is TRBJ2-7 and V is TRBV6-4; D might be TRBD2 (5 bases). The V end was cut by 7 bases, the J end by 5 bases, with 18 bases between. The CDR3 consists of 14 residues. CDR1 is MRHNA and CDR2 is SNTAGT in the germline V gene. CDR3 in amino acids: CASKGTREPHEQYV. CDR3 DNA: TGTGCCAGCAAGGGTACGAGGGAACCCCACGAGCAGTACGTC.

The rearrangement links TRBV19 to TRBJ1-2; 7 bases match TRBD1. Germline V gene lookup returns CDR1 LNHDA and CDR2 SQIVND (reference sequence). The CDR3 length is 13 residues. V lost 4 bases to trimming and J lost 4 bases; unmatched junction nucleotides: 3. The CDR3 DNA sequence: TGTGCCAGTAGTACCGGGACAGCCTATGGCTACACCTTC. Translation gives CASSTGTAYGYTF. Full variable domain (missing parts from reference TRBV19 and TRBJ1-2): DGGITQSPKYLFRKEGQNVTLSCEQNLNHDAMYWYRQDPGQGLRLIYYSQIVNDFQKGDIAEGYSVSREKKESFPLTVTSAQKNPTAFYLCASSTGTAYGYTFGSGTRLTVV.

This chain joins TRBV9 and TRBJ1-1; D perhaps matches TRBD1 (5 bases). This CDR3 has 14 residues. Germline V CDR1 and CDR2: SGDLS, YYNGEE. Trimming shortened V by 1 base and J by 1 base, and 8 bases separated the two germline ends. CDR3 sequence (DNA): TGTGCCAGCAGCGTAAAGACAGAGAACACTGAAGCTTTCTTT. Its translation is CASSVKTENTEAFF.

V and J are TRBV3-1 (or the pseudogene TRBV3-2) and TRBJ1-2; D may be TRBD1 (6 bases). Trimming left V 0 bases short and J 8 bases short, with 16 bases between. The CDR3 has 15 residues. Germline CDR1 and CDR2: LGHDT and YNNKEL (reference sequence). The CDR3, as DNA: TGTGCCAGCAGCCAAGATCGGGGGGGGCCAAGGGGCTACACCTTC. It encodes CASSQDRGGPRGYTF.

The V call is TRBV6-6, the J call TRBJ1-3; the D gene is possibly TRBD1 (6 bases). Between the trimmed V and J ends, which lost 6 bases and 1 base, there was a span of 13 bases. The CDR3 covers 15 residues. Per the germline V gene, CDR1 is MNHNY and CDR2 is SVGAGI (reference sequence). This CDR3 is CASRSGQQSGNTIYF. CDR3 coding DNA: TGTGCCAGCAGGAGCGGACAGCAATCTGGAAACACCATATATTTT.

This chain links TRBV6-1 with TRBJ1-1, with 10 bases matching TRBD1. The CDR3 loop spans 14 amino acids. Per germline, CDR1 MNHNS and CDR2 SASEGT. V was clipped by 7 bases and J by 3 bases; unmatched bases: 5. The CDR3 is CASIRQGADTEAFF. CDR3 DNA sequence: TGTGCCAGCATACGACAGGGGGCGGACACTGAAGCTTTCTTT.

The V gene is TRBV28, the J gene TRBJ2-5, with TRBD2 matching 9 bases. Germline CDR1 reads MDHEN; CDR2 reads SYDVKM. After removal of 3 bases from V and 0 bases from J, the junction contained 8 bases not matched to a gene. This CDR3 is 17 amino acids long. DNA of the CDR3: TGTGCCAGCAGTTTTACAAGAGCGGGGGGCCACCAAGAGACCCAGTACTTC. Residues: CASSFTRAGGHQETQYF.

Turning to this clone: Mismatch with germline at one junction end may stem from a read error. V gene TRBV29-1 combines with J gene TRBJ2-1, with D possibly matching TRBD2 (6 bases). Germline loops: CDR1 SQVTM, CDR2 ANQGSEA. The CDR3 extends over 15 amino acids. The DNA for the CDR3 is TGCAGCGTTGAAGATTCCCCCGGGAGCTACAAAGAGCAGTTCTTC. This translates into CSVEDSPGSYKEQFF.

The chain employs TRBV7-7 and TRBJ1-2, with 12 bases lining up with TRBD1. The CDR3 has 15 residues. CDR1 SSHAT and CDR2 FNYEAQ come from the germline V gene (reference sequence). With 6 bases clipped from V and 6 bases from J, the junction kept 8 bases outside the gene matches. In DNA, the CDR3 is TGTGCCAGCAGTCCCGCGGGACAGGGGGCGGATGGCTACACCTTC. The encoded protein is CASSPAGQGADGYTF.

DNA of the CDR3: TGTGCCAGCAGGGACCCGGACAGGTTGGATTCGGAGACCCAGTACTTC. This sequence encodes CASRDPDRLDSETQYF. The chain recombines TRBV7-6 with TRBJ2-5, with 7 nucleotides matching TRBD1. This CDR3 is 16 amino acids long. Losses at the gene ends were 6 bases for V and 5 bases for J; bases not matched to a gene: 15. CDR1 and CDR2 (germline): SGHVS, FNYEAQ.

The genes are TRBV5-4 and TRBJ1-6, with 7 bases fitting TRBD1. The CDR3 covers 16 residues. The ends lost 1 base at V and 6 bases at J; junction bases unmatched: 7. Germline CDR1 is SGHNT and CDR2 is YYREEE (reference sequence). For the CDR3, the DNA is TGTGCCAGCAGCTTGCAACAGGGGTCGTTTAATTCACCCCTCCACTTT. The encoded protein is CASSLQQGSFNSPLHF.

This clone was observed a single time. The rearrangement uses TRBV10-3 and TRBJ1-5; 7 bases match TRBD1. Germline V lookup: CDR1 ENHRY, CDR2 SYGVKD. This CDR3 region has 16 residues. The V gene end was trimmed by 0 bases and the J gene end by 0 bases; junction bases not matched to a gene: 2. Written as DNA, the CDR3 is TGTGCCATCAGTGAGTCCAGGGGGGATAGCAATCAGCCCCAGCATTTT. It translates to CAISESRGDSNQPQHF.

V and J are TRBV29-1 and TRBJ2-4, with D tentatively TRBD1 (5 bases). The germline gives CDR1 SQVTM, CDR2 ANQGSEA. The CDR3 extends over 11 amino acids. Trimming took 2 bases from V and 10 from J, leaving 9 bases between them. The CDR3 nucleotides read TGCAGCGTTGAAAGGGGAAGGATTCAGTACTTC. Its translation: CSVERGRIQYF.

The chain has TRBV30 and TRBJ2-2; perhaps TRBD1 as D (6 bases). This CDR3 region has 16 residues. The germline V gene has CDR1 GTSNPN and CDR2 SVGIG (reference sequence). The V and J ends lost 0 bases and 3 bases respectively, with 14 bases between them. The CDR3 DNA sequence: TGTGCCTGGAGTGTTTATGGGGGCACGGACACCGGGGAGCTGTTTTTT. This translates into CAWSVYGGTDTGELFF. The complete variable domain, with remaining parts taken from reference TRBV30 and TRBJ2-2, reads SQTIHQWPATLVQPVGSPLSLECTVEGTSNPNLYWYRQAAGRGLQLLFYSVGIGQISSEVPQNLSASRPQDRQFILSSKKLLLSDSGFYLCAWSVYGGTDTGELFFGEGSRLTVL.

The J gene is TRBJ1-2, the V gene TRBV3-1 (or the pseudogene TRBV3-2); D might be TRBD1 (5 bases). Per germline, CDR1 LGHDT and CDR2 YNNKEL (reference sequence). The CDR3 length is 13 residues. Trimming removed 1 base from V and 6 bases from J, with 9 bases in between. The CDR3 protein is CASSQARRDGYTF. The DNA for the CDR3 is TGTGCCAGCAGCCAAGCCCGCAGGGATGGCTACACCTTC.

This chain joins TRBV7-9 and TRBJ1-1, with D unclear. Germline V gives CDR1 SEHNR, CDR2 FQNEAQ (reference sequence). Trimming cost V 2 bases and J 2 bases, with 6 bases left between them. This CDR3 has 13 amino acids. The CDR3 region is CASSLSHNTEAFF. The CDR3 nucleotides are TGTGCCAGCAGCTTAAGCCACAACACTGAAGCTTTCTTT.

This clone was found once. The J gene is TRBJ2-5, the V gene TRBV7-3; 7 bases map to TRBD1. CDR1 is SGHTA and CDR2 is FQGTGA in the germline V gene. V was pared by 0 bases and J by 5 bases, with 0 bases of the junction left unmatched. The CDR3 is 13 amino acids. The CDR3 loop is CASSLTTGETQYF. The CDR3, as DNA: TGTGCCAGCAGCTTAACGACAGGGGAGACCCAGTACTTC.

The CDR3 coding sequence is TGTGCCAGCAGTGAAGACCCAGTCTATGGCTACACCTTC. As protein: CASSEDPVYGYTF. V is TRBV6-1 and J is TRBJ1-2; D gene uncertain. Germline V gives CDR1 MNHNS, CDR2 SASEGT. With 1 base removed from V and 4 bases from J, the gap between germline ends came to 7 bases. This CDR3 is 13 amino acids long.